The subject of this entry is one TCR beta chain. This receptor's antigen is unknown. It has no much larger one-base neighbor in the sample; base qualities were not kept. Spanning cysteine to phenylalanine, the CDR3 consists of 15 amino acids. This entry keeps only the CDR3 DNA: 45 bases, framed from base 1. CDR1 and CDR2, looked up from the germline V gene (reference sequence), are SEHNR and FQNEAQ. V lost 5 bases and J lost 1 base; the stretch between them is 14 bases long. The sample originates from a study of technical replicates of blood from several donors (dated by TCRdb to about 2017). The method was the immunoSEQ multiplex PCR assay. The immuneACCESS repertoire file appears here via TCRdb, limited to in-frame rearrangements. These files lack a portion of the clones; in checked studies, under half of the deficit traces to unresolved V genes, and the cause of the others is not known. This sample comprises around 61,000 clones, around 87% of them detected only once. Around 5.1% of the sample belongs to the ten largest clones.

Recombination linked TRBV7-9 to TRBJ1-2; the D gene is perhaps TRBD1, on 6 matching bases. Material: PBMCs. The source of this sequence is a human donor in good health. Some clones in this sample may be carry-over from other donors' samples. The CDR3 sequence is CASSPWTASNYGYTF. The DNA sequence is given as TGTGCCAGCAGCCCTTGGACAGCGAGTAACTATGGCTACACCTTC.